The sequence of this T cell receptor (beta chain) was determined in a study of T cell responses to AZD1222 COVID-19 vaccine. Study conclusions and caveats: Elevations in Spike-specific TCR breadth and depth followed administration of two AZD1222 doses. White British donors predominated, females outnumbered males, and clonal diversity was possibly underestimated. Unmutated regions of variants are reportedly targeted by nearly half of spike-specific TCRs. At 160-218 and 743-854, vaccine-associated CD4 TCRs were dominant, and they spanned spike.

In the case of this clone: The antigen is undetermined.

Germline lookup yields CDR1 SGHAT and CDR2 FQNNGV. Losses at the gene ends were 4 bases for V and 4 bases for J; bases not matched to a gene: 10. The CDR3 consists of 17 residues. Sequencing was performed with immunoSEQ multiplex PCR; in TCRdb, only in-frame clones are kept and a portion is missing. The sample contains more than 140,000 clones, more than 80% of which appear only once. This chain connects TRBV11-2 to TRBJ2-5, with TRBD2 matching over 12 bases. Specimen: peripheral blood, collected on day 0 of AZD1222 vaccination. The receptor comes from an adult in good health. CDR3 in DNA: TGTGCCAGCAGCTCCATGGTCCTAGCGGGAGGGGGAGAGACCCAGTACTTC. Translated: CASSSMVLAGGGETQYF.